This T cell receptor (beta chain) was sequenced during a study of STAT5B mutations in CD4+ large granular lymphocyte leukemia. Study details: When available, cryopreserved cells underwent CD8+ depletion before CD4+ selection. The study, taken as a whole, reports: TRBV06-family usage was enriched in top patient clones (8/27) versus controls (2/35). Patient CD4-sorted repertoires stayed more clonal than healthy ones after leukemic-clone removal.

TCRdb keeps only in-frame clones here, not all; method: immunoSEQ multiplex PCR. Of 7,000 to 10,000 clones listed, 76% are singletons. In germline, CDR1 is SNHLY, CDR2 FYNNEI. V trimming: 4 bases; J trimming: 7 bases; junction bases outside the gene matches: 6. This CDR3 has 13 amino acids. Either unselected PBMC or bead-purified CD4+, CD4+CD8+, CD57+ or CD56+ cells were sequenced. About this clone itself: The antigen remains undetermined.

The origin of this receptor is a woman aged 60-70 years with CD4+ T-cell large granular lymphocyte leukemia. The gene calls are TRBV2 and TRBJ1-1, with TRBD1 matching 7 bases. Sequenced material: PBMCs. The CDR3 spells CASSADNRGEAFF. DNA of the CDR3: TGTGCCAGCAGTGCAGATAACAGGGGTGAAGCTTTCTTT.